These 18 T cell receptor beta chains share one sample of origin, sequenced in a study of cytomegalovirus exposure and HLA in healthy donors. With 60 Vbeta and 13 Jbeta primers, the PCR was carried out. The data were produced by immunoSEQ multiplex PCR, yet TCRdb's version contains in-frame clones alone and is incomplete. This table holds about 120,000 clones, 75% to 90% found once. Sequences were obtained from PBMCs. The receptors were gathered from a female donor in good health and CMV-seropositive.

CDR3 loop: CASSLDRANEKLFF. The CDR3, as DNA: TGTGCCAGCAGCTTAGACCGGGCTAATGAAAAACTGTTTTTT. This chain links TRBV7-2 with TRBJ1-4, with no clear D. The V end lost 1 base, the J end lost 3 bases, and 6 bases lay between the germline ends. The CDR3 has 14 amino acids. Germline V gene sequence: CDR1 SGHTA, CDR2 FQGNSA.

The table lists this clone with a few counts. The rearrangement uses TRBV18 and TRBJ1-1; 9 bases are a match to TRBD1. The V and J ends lost 6 bases and 4 bases, in that order; junction bases with no gene match: 12. The CDR3 is 16 residues long. Per the germline V gene, CDR1 is KGHSH and CDR2 is LQKENI. The CDR3 loop is CASSPGQGNLGTEAFF. CDR3 bases: TGTGCCAGCTCCCCAGGACAGGGGAATTTGGGCACTGAAGCTTTCTTT.

V usage is TRBV5-1 and J usage is TRBJ2-7, with D possibly TRBD1 on 6 matching bases. V lost 1 base, J lost 1 base, and 15 bases lay in between. Germline V gene data show CDR1 as SGHRS and CDR2 as YFSETQ. The CDR3 has 16 residues. CDR3 region: CASSLREQGFSYEQYF. CDR3 coding DNA: TGCGCCAGCAGCTTGAGGGAGCAGGGGTTTTCCTACGAGCAGTACTTC.

The chain links TRBV6-1 to TRBJ2-5; D is perhaps TRBD1 (6 bases). The germline V and J ends were trimmed by 7 bases and 5 bases, with 14 bases remaining between them. This CDR3 comprises 13 residues. From germline, CDR1 is MNHNS and CDR2 SASEGT. DNA for the CDR3: TGTGCCAGCATTCAGGGGAACACCGAGACCCAGTACTTC. Its protein product is CASIQGNTETQYF.

This clone has more than one count but fewer than ten. This chain links TRBV10-3 with TRBJ1-2, with D possibly matching TRBD1 (5 bases). The V gene lost 10 bases and the J gene lost 4 bases, with 10 bases spanning the gap. Germline CDR1 reads ENHRY; CDR2 reads SYGVKD. This CDR3 region has 11 residues. This CDR3 reads CATERGYGYTF. The DNA of the CDR3 is TGTGCCACCGAAAGGGGCTATGGCTACACCTTC.

This clone was picked up one time. The rearrangement uses TRBV2 and TRBJ2-5; D might be TRBD1 (7 bases). V was pared by 6 bases and J by 1 base, with 18 bases between. The CDR3 spans 16 residues. Germline lookup yields CDR1 SNHLY and CDR2 FYNNEI. CDR3 amino acids: CASRDYRGLLQETQYF. The CDR3 region has the DNA TGTGCCAGCAGAGATTACAGGGGACTCCTCCAAGAGACCCAGTACTTC.

The chain is built from TRBV5-1 and TRBJ2-5; 7 nucleotides align to TRBD1. Trimming removed 3 bases from V and 2 bases from J; junction bases left unmatched: 4. Per the germline V gene, CDR1 is SGHRS and CDR2 is YFSETQ. This CDR3 has 14 residues. The CDR3 reads CASSSGTDQETQYF. CDR3 bases: TGCGCCAGCAGCTCTGGGACAGATCAAGAGACCCAGTACTTC.

In its sample, this clone was seen a few times. V is TRBV7-9 and J is TRBJ1-2, with D maybe TRBD1 (5 bases). The CDR3 runs 12 residues. The ends were cut back, 1 base at V and 8 bases at J, with 8 bases in the middle. CDR1 and CDR2 from the germline V gene are SEHNR and FQNEAQ (reference sequence). CDR3 region: CASSLGGQGYTF. The CDR3 DNA sequence: TGTGCCAGCAGCTTAGGGGGCCAAGGCTACACCTTC. Complete variable domain (other parts from reference TRBV7-9 and TRBJ1-2): DTGVSQNPRHKITKRGQNVTFRCDPISEHNRLYWYRQTLGQGPEFLTYFQNEAQLEKSRLLSDRFSAERPKGSFSTLEIQRTEQGDSAMYLCASSLGGQGYTFGSGTRLTVV.

The chain carries TRBV4-2 and TRBJ1-1; TRBD1 is a possible D gene (5 bases). The CDR3 runs 16 residues. The V end lost 0 bases, the J end lost 0 bases, and 11 bases lay between the germline ends. Looked up from germline, CDR1 is LGHNA and CDR2 is YNFKEQ. DNA of the CDR3: TGTGCCAGCAGCCAAGATTACACAGGCGTGAACACTGAAGCTTTCTTT. The encoded protein is CASSQDYTGVNTEAFF.

The gene calls are TRBV18 and TRBJ1-5; the D is unclear. The V gene's germline CDR1 is KGHSH and CDR2 LQKENI. CDR3 size: 17 residues. V was clipped by 4 bases and J by 0 bases, with 16 bases between them. In DNA form, the CDR3 reads TGTGCCAGCTCACGGGCGGGAGATAGTCTTAGCAATCAGCCCCAGCATTTT. Translation: CASSRAGDSLSNQPQHF.

In this sample, this clone turned up a few times. The V and J genes are TRBV27 and TRBJ1-2, with D possibly TRBD1 on 5 matching bases. The CDR3 has 13 residues. Trimming shortened V by 5 bases and J by 6 bases, and 13 bases separated the two germline ends. CDR1 is MNHEY and CDR2 is SMNVEV in the germline V gene (reference sequence). In DNA, the CDR3 is TGTGCCAGCAGTCTCGACAGCAGCCATGGCTACACCTTC. Encoded protein: CASSLDSSHGYTF.

This clone was detected once. The gene calls are TRBV10-3 and TRBJ1-6, with 7 bases fitting TRBD1. CDR1 and CDR2 (germline): ENHRY, SYGVKD. Trimming removed 10 bases from V and 6 bases from J; junction bases left unmatched: 12. This CDR3 has 15 residues. The CDR3, as DNA: TGTGCCACCCAGGACCAGGGGGGAGGTAATTCACCCCTCCACTTT. Residues: CATQDQGGGNSPLHF.

The CDR3 loop is CASSRAGGTGNTIYF. As DNA, the CDR3 is TGTGCCAGCAGCCGCGCGGGGGGCACTGGAAACACCATATATTTT. The chain combines TRBV9 with TRBJ1-3; a possible D gene is TRBD1 (6 bases). V lost 4 bases, J lost 2 bases, and 13 bases lay in between. CDR1 SGDLS and CDR2 YYNGEE come from the germline V gene. The CDR3 is 15 amino acids.

The chain links TRBV7-2 to TRBJ1-6; the D is unclear. V lost 1 base and J 0 bases, leaving 10 bases between the germline ends. The CDR3 is made up of 17 amino acids. Germline CDR1 and CDR2: SGHTA and FQGNSA. CDR3 region: CASSLVQASSYNSPLHF. DNA of the CDR3: TGTGCCAGCAGCTTAGTGCAGGCCAGCTCCTATAATTCACCCCTCCACTTT.

The gene calls are TRBV18 and TRBJ2-7; possibly TRBD1 for D (6 bases). V lost 6 bases, J lost 7 bases, and 7 bases lay in between. CDR1 is KGHSH and CDR2 is LQKENI in the germline V gene. This CDR3 contains 10 residues. This CDR3 reads CASSGQEQYF. CDR3 coding DNA: TGTGCCAGCTCCGGACAGGAGCAGTACTTC.

V is TRBV10-1 and J is TRBJ2-5, with D possibly matching TRBD2 (5 bases). Germline V gives CDR1 WNHNN, CDR2 SYGVQD (reference sequence). This CDR3 comprises 13 residues. V was trimmed by 2 bases and J by 3 bases, leaving 7 bases between them. The CDR3 sequence is CASSEEGKETQYF. The CDR3 region has the DNA TGCGCCAGCAGTGAGGAGGGTAAAGAGACCCAGTACTTC.

The genes are TRBV6-1 and TRBJ2-5, with 8 positions matching TRBD2. Per the germline V gene, CDR1 is MNHNS and CDR2 is SASEGT. This CDR3 has 15 residues. J gave up 1 base and V 0 bases, and 1 base lay outside the gene matches. CDR3 residues: CASSEARGVQETQYF. The CDR3 DNA sequence: TGTGCCAGCAGTGAAGCGCGGGGGGTCCAAGAGACCCAGTACTTC.

The chain combines TRBV14 with TRBJ2-7, with 7 bases aligning to TRBD1. V was clipped by 2 bases and J by 2 bases; unmatched bases: 3. In germline, CDR1 is SGHDN, CDR2 FVKESK. There are 14 residues in the CDR3. CDR3 DNA sequence: TGTGCCAGCAGCCAAAACAGGGGTACCTACGAGCAGTACTTC. Translating it yields CASSQNRGTYEQYF.